This TCR beta chain emerged from a study of T cells after yellow fever vaccination. Losses at the gene ends were 5 bases for V and 3 bases for J; bases not matched to a gene: 6. The length of the CDR3 is 14 residues. Germline V CDR1 and CDR2: KGHSH, LQKENI. TCRdb reprocessed the 5' RACE reads via MiXCR and lists one record per CDR3 protein. The top ten hold roughly 17% of the sample, which has 450,000 to 600,000 distinct CDR3 sequences, about a sixth seen once. This chain joins TRBV18 and TRBJ2-7; 8 bases are a match to TRBD1. Sequencing was performed on PBMCs, taken 4 to 5 days after the first yellow fever vaccination. This receptor was identified in a man between 18 and 35 years old who received the YFV17D yellow fever vaccine. The CDR3: CASSARTGFYEQYV. The CDR3 bases are TGTGCCAGCTCAGCCCGGACAGGGTTCTACGAGCAGTACGTC.